The present T cell receptor (beta chain) was sequenced within a study of regulatory T cells in long-lasting Graves disease. Study findings and constraints: Public clonotype sharing was higher in persistent than newly diagnosed patients. Favored gene segments in persistent disease were TRBV28, TRBJ1-2 and TRBJ2-5.

V trimming: 8 bases; J trimming: 5 bases; junction bases outside the gene matches: 8. This CDR3 comprises 14 residues. Assembly of TCR beta libraries relied on iRepertoire HTBI primers together with Arm-PCR of CDR3 regions. MiXCR, run by TCRdb on the multiplex PCR reads, gives a single entry per CDR3 protein. Altogether 400,000 to 500,000 distinct CDR3 sequences are present, roughly 21% being singletons, with the ten largest covering roughly an eighth. In its sample, this clonotype was seen many times. What it binds is unknown. This sample's time point: persistent/refractory GD, antithyroid drugs over 5 years with positive TRAb. PBMC RNA was the source of the TCR library.

The sequence was collected from a female donor with Graves disease. J is TRBJ1-4 and V is TRBV12-3 or TRBV12-4; 7 positions match TRBD1. The material sequenced was peripheral blood mononuclear cells (PBMCs), taken when the disease was refractory, from a patient treated with antithyroid drugs. CDR3 in DNA: TGTGCCAGCCGCCAAGGGACAGAAAATGAAAAACTGTTTTTT. Its protein product is CASRQGTENEKLFF.